The TCR beta chain described here comes from a study of early T cells in non-severe SARS-CoV-2 infection. This CDR3 is built from 14 residues. V was pared by 6 bases and J by 7 bases, with 4 bases of the junction left unmatched. Germline V gives CDR1 MDHEN, CDR2 SYDVKM. MiXCR, applied by TCRdb to the 5' RACE reads, yields one record per CDR3 protein. The repertoire holds over 25,000 distinct CDR3 sequences, with more than 4.5% as singletons. Material for sequencing was whole blood. This clonotype was sampled from an adult who was a healthcare worker with PCR-confirmed SARS-CoV-2 infection or an uninfected control (not recorded which). The V and J genes are TRBV28 and TRBJ2-2; 11 bases fit TRBD1. CDR3 sequence reads: CASRRTGGYGELFF. The CDR3 bases are TGTGCCAGCAGGCGGACAGGGGGCTACGGGGAGCTGTTTTTT.